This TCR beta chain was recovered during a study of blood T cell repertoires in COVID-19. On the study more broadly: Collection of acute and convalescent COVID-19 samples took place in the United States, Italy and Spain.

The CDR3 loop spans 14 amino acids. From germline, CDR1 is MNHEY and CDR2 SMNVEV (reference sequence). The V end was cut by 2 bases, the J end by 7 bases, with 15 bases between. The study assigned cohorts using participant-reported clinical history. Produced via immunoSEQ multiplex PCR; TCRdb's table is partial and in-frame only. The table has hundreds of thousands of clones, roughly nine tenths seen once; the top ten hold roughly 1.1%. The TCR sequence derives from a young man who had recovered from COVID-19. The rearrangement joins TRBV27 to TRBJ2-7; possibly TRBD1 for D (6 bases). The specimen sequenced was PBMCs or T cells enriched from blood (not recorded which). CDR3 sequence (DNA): TGTGCCAGCAGTTTACTGGGGGCTACAAGGGAGCAGTACTTC. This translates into CASSLLGATREQYF.